Below, one T cell receptor beta chain is given with its context. What it binds is unknown. The data were obtained in a study of STAT5B mutations in CD4+ large granular lymphocyte leukemia. Study-wide results and limits: Top patient clones used TRBV06 genes more often: 8/27 versus 2/35 in controls. CD4-sorted patient repertoires seemed more clonal than healthy CD4+ repertoires.

Depending on availability, patient cells were bead-separated fractions or unselected PBMC. Original analysis: A clonotype over 5% of the repertoire counted as a possible leukemic clone, about 60 overall. TCRdb's copy holds only in-frame clones and misses some; the assay was immunoSEQ multiplex PCR. From that table come the V and J calls and clone size; the DNA was used to work out D and trimming. This sample yields 2,100 or so clones, of which 60% to 75% are seen a single time; just under 2% belongs to the top ten. V gave up 4 bases and J gave up 5 bases; unmatched junction bases: 7. CDR1 and CDR2 (germline): SGHTA, FQGNSA. This CDR3 has 14 residues.

The source is a woman in her seventies with CD4+ T-cell large granular lymphocyte leukemia. Sequenced: PBMCs. The gene calls are TRBV7-2 and TRBJ1-1; 7 bases match TRBD1. The CDR3 coding sequence is TGTGCCAGCAGCTCTACAGGGGTTCGGACTGAAGCTTTCTTT. As protein: CASSSTGVRTEAFF.